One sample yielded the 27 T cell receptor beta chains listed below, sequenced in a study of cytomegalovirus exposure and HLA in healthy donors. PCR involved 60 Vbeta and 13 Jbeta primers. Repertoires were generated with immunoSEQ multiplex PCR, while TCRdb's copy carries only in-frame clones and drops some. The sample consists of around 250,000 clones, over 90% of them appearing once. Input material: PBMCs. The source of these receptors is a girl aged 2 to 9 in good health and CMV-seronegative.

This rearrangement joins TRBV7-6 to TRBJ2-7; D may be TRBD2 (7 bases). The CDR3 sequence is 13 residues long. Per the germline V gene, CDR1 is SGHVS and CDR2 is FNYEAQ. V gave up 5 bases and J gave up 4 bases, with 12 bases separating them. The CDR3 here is CASSPRGGYEQYF. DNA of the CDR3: TGTGCCAGCAGCCCCAGGGGAGGGTACGAGCAGTACTTC.

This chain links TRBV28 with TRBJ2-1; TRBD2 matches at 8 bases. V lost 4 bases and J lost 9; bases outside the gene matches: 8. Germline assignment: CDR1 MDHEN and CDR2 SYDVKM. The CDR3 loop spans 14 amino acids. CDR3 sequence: CASSSSGGRSEQFF. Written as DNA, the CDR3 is TGTGCCAGCAGTTCATCGGGGGGGAGGTCTGAGCAGTTCTTC.

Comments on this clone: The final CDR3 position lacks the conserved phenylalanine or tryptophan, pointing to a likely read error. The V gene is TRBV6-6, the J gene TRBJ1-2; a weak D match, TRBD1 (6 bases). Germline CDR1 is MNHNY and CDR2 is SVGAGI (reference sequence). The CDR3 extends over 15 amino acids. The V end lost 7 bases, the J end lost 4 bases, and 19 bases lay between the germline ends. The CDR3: CASMEAAGAGYGYTL. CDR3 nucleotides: TGTGCCAGCATGGAGGCGGCAGGGGCCGGCTATGGCTACACCCTC.

The CDR3 sequence: CASSEEGAVRYGYTF. The CDR3 nucleotides read TGTGCCAGCAGTGAAGAGGGGGCCGTTCGCTATGGCTACACCTTC. The gene calls are TRBV6-1 and TRBJ1-2, with 7 positions matching TRBD1. Losses at the gene ends were 1 base for V and 4 bases for J; bases not matched to a gene: 6. The CDR3 spans 15 residues. CDR1 MNHNS and CDR2 SASEGT come from the germline V gene.

CDR3 bases: TGTGCCAGCAGTTACTCCACAGGGCCGAGCTCCTACGAGCAGTACTTC. Protein product: CASSYSTGPSSYEQYF. The chain joins TRBV6-5 to TRBJ2-5; tentatively, D is TRBD1 (6 bases). The DNA matches TRBJ2-7 better at its end, which makes the J call doubtful. The CDR3 sequence is 16 residues long. Per germline, CDR1 MNHEY and CDR2 SVGAGI.

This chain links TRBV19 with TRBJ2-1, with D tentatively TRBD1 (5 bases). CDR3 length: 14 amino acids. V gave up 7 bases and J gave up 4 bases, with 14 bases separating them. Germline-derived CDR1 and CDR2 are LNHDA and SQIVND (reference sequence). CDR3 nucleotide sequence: TGTGCCAGTAAGGACGACAGTTCTTACAATGAGCAGTTCTTC. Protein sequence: CASKDDSSYNEQFF. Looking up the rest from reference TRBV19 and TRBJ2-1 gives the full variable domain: DGGITQSPKYLFRKEGQNVTLSCEQNLNHDAMYWYRQDPGQGLRLIYYSQIVNDFQKGDIAEGYSVSREKKESFPLTVTSAQKNPTAFYLCASKDDSSYNEQFFGPGTRLTVL.

Here the CDR3 DNA reads TGTGCCAGCCATAAGCAGGGGGGTACCGGGGAGCTGTTTTTT. As protein: CASHKQGGTGELFF. The genes are TRBV2 and TRBJ2-2; D is perhaps TRBD1 (7 bases). With 8 bases removed from V and 5 bases from J, the gap between germline ends came to 15 bases. The CDR3 runs 14 residues. Germline V lookup: CDR1 SNHLY, CDR2 FYNNEI.

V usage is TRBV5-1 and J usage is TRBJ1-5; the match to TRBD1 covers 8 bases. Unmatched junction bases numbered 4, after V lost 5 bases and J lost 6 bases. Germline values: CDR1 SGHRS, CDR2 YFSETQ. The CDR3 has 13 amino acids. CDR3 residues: CASSQGAGQPQHF. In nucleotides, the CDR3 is TGCGCCAGCAGTCAGGGGGCGGGTCAGCCCCAGCATTTT.

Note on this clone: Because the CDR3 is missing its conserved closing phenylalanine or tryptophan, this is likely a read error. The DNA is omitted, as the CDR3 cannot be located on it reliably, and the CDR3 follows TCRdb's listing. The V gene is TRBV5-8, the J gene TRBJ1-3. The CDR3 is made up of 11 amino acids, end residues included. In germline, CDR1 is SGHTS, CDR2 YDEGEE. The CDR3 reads CASSFALTPFL.

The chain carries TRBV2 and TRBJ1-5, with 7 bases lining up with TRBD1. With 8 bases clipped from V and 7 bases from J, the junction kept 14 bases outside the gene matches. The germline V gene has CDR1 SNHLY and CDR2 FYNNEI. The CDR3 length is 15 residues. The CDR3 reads CASSPGQGVAQPQHF. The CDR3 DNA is TGTGCCAGCTCGCCCGGGCAGGGGGTAGCGCAGCCCCAGCATTTT.

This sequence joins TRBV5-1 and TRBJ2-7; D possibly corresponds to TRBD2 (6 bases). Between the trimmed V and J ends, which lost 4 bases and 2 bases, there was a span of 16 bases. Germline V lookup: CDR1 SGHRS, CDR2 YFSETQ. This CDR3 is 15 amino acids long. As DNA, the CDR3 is TGCGCCAGCAGCGCCGGGAGTCAGGCTCCCTACGAGCAGTACTTC. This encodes CASSAGSQAPYEQYF.

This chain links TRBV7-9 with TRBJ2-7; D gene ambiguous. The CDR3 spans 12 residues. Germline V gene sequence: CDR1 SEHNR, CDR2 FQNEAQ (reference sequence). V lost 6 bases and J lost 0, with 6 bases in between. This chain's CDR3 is CASRADSYEQYF. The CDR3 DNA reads TGTGCCAGCAGAGCCGACTCCTACGAGCAGTACTTC.

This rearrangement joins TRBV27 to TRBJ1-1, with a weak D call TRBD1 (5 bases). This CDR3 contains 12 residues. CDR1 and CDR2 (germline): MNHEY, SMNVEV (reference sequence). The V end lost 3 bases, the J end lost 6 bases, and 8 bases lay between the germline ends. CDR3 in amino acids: CASSFRGSEAFF. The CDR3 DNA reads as TGTGCCAGCAGTTTTCGGGGGTCTGAAGCTTTCTTT.

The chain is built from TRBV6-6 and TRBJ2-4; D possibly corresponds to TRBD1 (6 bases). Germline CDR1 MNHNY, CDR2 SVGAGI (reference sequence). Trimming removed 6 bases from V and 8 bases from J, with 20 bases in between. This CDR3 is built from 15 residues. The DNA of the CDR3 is TGTGCCAGCAGAGCTCCAGGGGCGAGGGGCTACATTCAGTACTTC. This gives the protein CASRAPGARGYIQYF.

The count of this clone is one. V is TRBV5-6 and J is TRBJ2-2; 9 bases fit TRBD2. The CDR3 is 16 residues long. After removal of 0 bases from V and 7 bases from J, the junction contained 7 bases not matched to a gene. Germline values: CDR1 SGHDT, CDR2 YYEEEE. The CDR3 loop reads CASSLGASGDLGELFF. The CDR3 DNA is TGTGCCAGCAGCTTGGGGGCTAGCGGGGACCTCGGGGAGCTGTTTTTT.

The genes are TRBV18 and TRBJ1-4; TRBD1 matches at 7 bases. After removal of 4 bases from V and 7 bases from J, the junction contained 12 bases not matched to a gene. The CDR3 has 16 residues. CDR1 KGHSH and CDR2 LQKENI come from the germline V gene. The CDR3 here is CASSLAPGTVSEKLFF. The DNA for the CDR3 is TGTGCCAGCTCACTGGCTCCCGGGACAGTCAGTGAAAAACTGTTTTTT.

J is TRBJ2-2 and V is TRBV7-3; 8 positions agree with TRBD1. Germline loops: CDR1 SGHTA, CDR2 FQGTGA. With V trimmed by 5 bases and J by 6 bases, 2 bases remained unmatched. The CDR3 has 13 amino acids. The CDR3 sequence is CASSRTGPGELFF. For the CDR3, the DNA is TGTGCCAGCAGCAGGACAGGGCCCGGGGAGCTGTTTTTT.

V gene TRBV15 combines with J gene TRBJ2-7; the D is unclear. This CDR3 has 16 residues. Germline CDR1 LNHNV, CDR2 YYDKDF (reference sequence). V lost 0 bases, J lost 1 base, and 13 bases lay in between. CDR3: CATSRDLGISSYEQYF. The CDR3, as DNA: TGTGCCACCAGCAGAGATCTAGGAATTTCTTCCTACGAGCAGTACTTC.

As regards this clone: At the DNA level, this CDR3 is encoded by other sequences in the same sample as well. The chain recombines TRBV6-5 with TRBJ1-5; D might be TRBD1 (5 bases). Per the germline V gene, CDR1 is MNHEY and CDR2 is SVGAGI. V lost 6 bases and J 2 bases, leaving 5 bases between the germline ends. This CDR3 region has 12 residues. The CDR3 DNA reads TGTGCCAGCAGACAGGGCAATCAGCCCCAGCATTTT. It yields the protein CASRQGNQPQHF.

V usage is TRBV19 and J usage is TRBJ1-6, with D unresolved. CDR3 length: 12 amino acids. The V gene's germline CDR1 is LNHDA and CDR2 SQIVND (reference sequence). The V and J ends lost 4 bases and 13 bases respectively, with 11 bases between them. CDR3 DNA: TGTGCCAGTAGTAGCCCCCGAGGGCCCCTCCACTTT. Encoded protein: CASSSPRGPLHF.

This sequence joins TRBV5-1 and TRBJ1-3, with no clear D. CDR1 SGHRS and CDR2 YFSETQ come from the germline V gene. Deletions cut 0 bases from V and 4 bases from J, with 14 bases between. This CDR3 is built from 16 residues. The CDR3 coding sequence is TGCGCCAGCAGCTTGGCCTCGGGAGGGAACGGAAACACCATATATTTT. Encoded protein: CASSLASGGNGNTIYF.

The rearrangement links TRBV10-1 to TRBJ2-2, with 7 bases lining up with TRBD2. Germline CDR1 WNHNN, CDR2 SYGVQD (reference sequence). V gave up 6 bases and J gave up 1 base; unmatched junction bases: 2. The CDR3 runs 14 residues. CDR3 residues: CASRPGGNTGELFF. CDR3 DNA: TGCGCCAGCAGGCCGGGGGGGAACACCGGGGAGCTGTTTTTT.

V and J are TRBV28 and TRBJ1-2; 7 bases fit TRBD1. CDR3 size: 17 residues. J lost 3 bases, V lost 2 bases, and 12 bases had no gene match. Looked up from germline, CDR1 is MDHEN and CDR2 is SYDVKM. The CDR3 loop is CASSLPPPAGGYYGYTF. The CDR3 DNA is TGTGCCAGCAGTTTACCCCCCCCAGCAGGGGGATACTATGGCTACACCTTC.

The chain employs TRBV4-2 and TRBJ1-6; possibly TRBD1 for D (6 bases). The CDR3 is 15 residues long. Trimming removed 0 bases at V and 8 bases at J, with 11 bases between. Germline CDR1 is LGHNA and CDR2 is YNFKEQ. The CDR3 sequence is CASSQERGGYSPLHF. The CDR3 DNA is TGTGCCAGCAGCCAAGAAAGAGGGGGATATTCACCCCTCCACTTT.

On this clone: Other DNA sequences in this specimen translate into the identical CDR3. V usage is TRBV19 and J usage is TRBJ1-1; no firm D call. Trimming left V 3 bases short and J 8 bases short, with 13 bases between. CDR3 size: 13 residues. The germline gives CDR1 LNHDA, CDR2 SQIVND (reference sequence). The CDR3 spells CASSIPGSTEAFF. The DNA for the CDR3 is TGTGCCAGTAGTATCCCAGGATCCACGGAAGCTTTCTTT.

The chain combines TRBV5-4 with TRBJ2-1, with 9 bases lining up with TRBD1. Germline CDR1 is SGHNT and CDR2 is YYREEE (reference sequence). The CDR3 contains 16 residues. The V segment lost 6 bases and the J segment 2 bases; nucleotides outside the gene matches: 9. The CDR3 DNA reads TGTGCCAGCAATCCTTCCGGGACAGGGCCCTACAATGAGCAGTTCTTC. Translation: CASNPSGTGPYNEQFF.

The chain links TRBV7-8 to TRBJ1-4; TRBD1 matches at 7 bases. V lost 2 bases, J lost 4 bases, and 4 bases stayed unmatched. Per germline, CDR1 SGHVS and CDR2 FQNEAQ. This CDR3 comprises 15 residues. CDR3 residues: CASSLTRGLNEKLFF. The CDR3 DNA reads TGTGCCAGCAGCTTAACAAGGGGGCTTAATGAAAAACTGTTTTTT.